The 17 T cell receptor beta chains in this list originate from one sample, sequenced in a study of blood T cell repertoires in COVID-19. The repertoire was sequenced with immunoSEQ multiplex PCR; TCRdb's copy has only in-frame clones and lacks some. The sample holds approximately 190,000 clones, 80% to 85% seen once. Sequencing was carried out using PBMCs or T cells enriched from blood (not recorded which). The receptors were gathered from a man between 40 and 49 years old who had recovered from COVID-19.

V gene TRBV6-5 combines with J gene TRBJ1-6, with D perhaps TRBD1 (5 bases). Germline V gene data show CDR1 as MNHEY and CDR2 as SVGAGI. The CDR3 is 13 amino acids. The ends were cut back, 8 bases at V and 7 bases at J, with 12 bases in the middle. The CDR3 DNA is TGTGCCAGCTTCCAAAAGGGGAATTCACCCCTCCACTTT. Translating gives CASFQKGNSPLHF.

This chain connects TRBV5-1 to TRBJ1-2, with a tentative D call TRBD1 (6 bases). V lost 4 bases to trimming and J lost 6 bases, with 13 bases between them. Germline V gene sequence: CDR1 SGHRS, CDR2 YFSETQ. The CDR3 is made up of 13 amino acids. The CDR3 spells CASSTGPFDGYTF. CDR3 DNA: TGCGCCAGCAGCACAGGGCCGTTCGATGGCTACACCTTC.

The gene calls are TRBV12-5 and TRBJ2-4, with 7 positions matching TRBD1. Losses at the gene ends were 2 bases for V and 7 bases for J; bases not matched to a gene: 5. This CDR3 contains 14 residues. The V gene's germline CDR1 is LGHNT and CDR2 FRNRAP. Here the CDR3 DNA reads TGTGCTAGTGGTTTGCGACAGGGATGGAACATTCAGTACTTC. Its protein product is CASGLRQGWNIQYF.

CDR3 residues: CASSRGTPELNEQYF. Here the CDR3 DNA reads TGCGCCAGCAGCAGAGGGACACCGGAACTTAACGAGCAGTACTTC. This rearrangement joins TRBV5-1 to TRBJ2-7, with a possible D match to TRBD1 (6 bases). Germline V lookup: CDR1 SGHRS, CDR2 YFSETQ. Trimming removed 4 bases from V and 5 bases from J, with 19 bases in between. CDR3 size: 15 residues.

The chain is built from TRBV3-1 (or the pseudogene TRBV3-2) and TRBJ2-2; D not resolved. CDR1 is LGHDT and CDR2 is YNNKEL in the germline V gene (reference sequence). CDR3 length equals 15 residues. The ends were cut back, 2 bases at V and 3 bases at J, with 10 bases in the middle. CDR3 nucleotide sequence: TGTGCCAGCAGCCAACCCCGAAAGCACACCGGGGAGCTGTTTTTT. Amino acids: CASSQPRKHTGELFF.

The rearrangement links TRBV30 to TRBJ2-7; D perhaps matches TRBD1 (6 bases). Germline-derived CDR1 and CDR2 are GTSNPN and SVGIG (reference sequence). This CDR3 contains 13 residues. Between the trimmed V and J ends, which lost 1 base and 8 bases, there was a span of 15 bases. The CDR3 nucleotides are TGTGCCTGGAGTGCAGGGACACCTGGCAAGCAGTACTTC. Translating gives CAWSAGTPGKQYF.

This chain links TRBV30 with TRBJ1-6; TRBD1 might be the D (5 bases). V lost 2 bases and J lost 5, with 16 bases in between. From germline, CDR1 is GTSNPN and CDR2 SVGIG (reference sequence). There are 16 residues in the CDR3. CDR3 loop: CAWSRSPGLDNSPLHF. The CDR3 DNA sequence: TGTGCCTGGAGTCGGTCTCCGGGACTCGATAATTCACCCCTCCACTTT. Supplemented by reference TRBV30 and TRBJ1-6, the full variable domain reads SQTIHQWPATLVQPVGSPLSLECTVEGTSNPNLYWYRQAAGRGLQLLFYSVGIGQISSEVPQNLSASRPQDRQFILSSKKLLLSDSGFYLCAWSRSPGLDNSPLHFGNGTRLTVT.

The chain uses TRBV7-3 and TRBJ2-2; TRBD1 might be the D (6 bases). V lost 4 bases and J lost 5, with 8 bases in between. Germline V gene lookup returns CDR1 SGHTA and CDR2 FQGTGA. This CDR3 comprises 13 residues. This CDR3 reads CASSSQGTGELFF. As DNA, the CDR3 is TGTGCCAGCAGCTCACAGGGAACCGGGGAGCTGTTTTTT.

The chain recombines TRBV7-2 with TRBJ1-1, with 7 bases fitting TRBD1. V shed 0 bases, J shed 0 bases, and the junction held 10 bases outside the gene matches. This CDR3 region has 18 residues. Germline loops: CDR1 SGHTA, CDR2 FQGNSA. The CDR3 sequence is CASSLAEQSTGLNTEAFF. Here the CDR3 DNA reads TGTGCCAGCAGCTTAGCGGAACAATCGACAGGGCTGAACACTGAAGCTTTCTTT.

The chain recombines TRBV9 with TRBJ2-3, with a possible D match to TRBD1 (7 bases). Germline assignment: CDR1 SGDLS and CDR2 YYNGEE. CDR3 length: 17 residues. Trimming pared 3 bases from V and 4 bases from J, leaving 21 bases between. CDR3 sequence reads: CASSARGDTFLADTQYF. CDR3 nucleotide sequence: TGTGCCAGCAGCGCCAGGGGGGACACCTTTCTAGCAGATACGCAGTATTTT.

The rearrangement links TRBV19 to TRBJ2-2; tentative D call: TRBD2 (7 bases). Trimming pared 1 base from V and 4 bases from J, leaving 22 bases between. This CDR3 spans 19 amino acids. CDR1 is LNHDA and CDR2 is SQIVND in the germline V gene (reference sequence). Here the CDR3 reads CASSIASHRAGALTGELFF. CDR3 coding DNA: TGTGCCAGTAGTATAGCCTCGCATAGGGCGGGGGCCCTCACCGGGGAGCTGTTTTTT. Together with reference TRBV19 and TRBJ2-2, the CDR3 gives the full variable domain: DGGITQSPKYLFRKEGQNVTLSCEQNLNHDAMYWYRQDPGQGLRLIYYSQIVNDFQKGDIAEGYSVSREKKESFPLTVTSAQKNPTAFYLCASSIASHRAGALTGELFFGEGSRLTVL.

The chain joins TRBV18 to TRBJ2-1; weak D call: TRBD1 (6 bases). Per the germline V gene, CDR1 is KGHSH and CDR2 is LQKENI. The V end lost 5 bases, the J end lost 4 bases, and 15 bases lay between the germline ends. The CDR3 totals 15 residues. CDR3 residues: CASSADREPYNEQFF. DNA for the CDR3: TGTGCCAGCTCAGCGGACAGAGAGCCTTACAATGAGCAGTTCTTC. The full variable domain, completed using reference TRBV18 and TRBJ2-1, is NAGVMQNPRHLVRRRGQEARLRCSPMKGHSHVYWYRQLPEEGLKFMVYLQKENIIDESGMPKERFSAEFPKEGPSILRIQQVVRGDSAAYFCASSADREPYNEQFFGPGTRLTVL.

The V and J genes are TRBV4-3 and TRBJ1-6; D is possibly TRBD1 (5 bases). Per the germline V gene, CDR1 is LGHNA and CDR2 is YSLEER. The CDR3 has 16 amino acids. The V gene lost 1 base and the J gene lost 7 bases, with 14 bases spanning the gap. This CDR3 is CASSQVAGLPNSPLHF. For the CDR3, the DNA is TGCGCCAGCAGCCAAGTTGCGGGACTACCCAATTCACCCCTCCACTTT.

The V gene is TRBV12-3 or TRBV12-4, the J gene TRBJ1-3, with D uncertain. Trimming pared 3 bases from V and 3 bases from J, leaving 6 bases between. This CDR3 is 13 amino acids long. CDR3 in amino acids: CASSFFGGNTIYF. CDR3 nucleotide sequence: TGTGCCAGCAGTTTCTTCGGTGGAAACACCATATATTTT.

This rearrangement joins TRBV6-1 to TRBJ1-6; TRBD1 matches at 7 bases. Germline-derived CDR1 and CDR2 are MNHNS and SASEGT. The V and J ends lost 4 bases and 7 bases, in that order; junction bases with no gene match: 10. The CDR3 has 16 residues. This CDR3 reads CASSVRQGQSNSPLHF. Written as DNA, the CDR3 is TGTGCCAGCAGTGTTCGACAGGGACAAAGCAATTCACCCCTCCACTTT.

There are a few counts of this clone. CDR3 in amino acids: CASMSLTNYGYTF. In DNA form, the CDR3 reads TGTGCCAGCATGAGCCTAACTAACTATGGCTACACCTTC. V usage is TRBV27 and J usage is TRBJ1-2; D gene ambiguous. The ends were cut back, 7 bases at V and 0 bases at J, with 9 bases in the middle. The germline V gene encodes CDR1 MNHEY and CDR2 SMNVEV (reference sequence). The length of the CDR3 is 13 residues.

The rearrangement links TRBV30 to TRBJ1-2; TRBD1 aligns across 8 bases. This CDR3 comprises 11 residues. Germline CDR1 GTSNPN, CDR2 SVGIG (reference sequence). With 6 bases clipped from V and 8 bases from J, the junction kept 5 bases outside the gene matches. In DNA, the CDR3 is TGTGCCTGCTCGACAGGGGCCGGCTACACCTTC. Translated: CACSTGAGYTF.